This is a list of T cell receptor beta chains from one sample in a study of T-cell reconstitution after alpha-beta-depleted transplantation in children. TCRdb analysed the PCR reads with MiXCR anew, one entry per CDR3 protein. The sample includes 580,000 or so distinct CDR3 sequences, about 21% of them seen just once. The sample here was PBMCs, mostly from graft donor cells, taken 360 days after TCRalphabeta/CD19-depleted stem cell transplant. These receptors were obtained from a boy in the first two years of life who had a stem cell transplant for acute myeloid leukemia, so the T cells may come from the graft donor. The CDR3 runs from the conserved cysteine through the conserved F or W. Fields, in order: D gene, V gene, clone size, CDR3 length, J gene, CDR3 protein, CDR3 DNA. D genes are given only for firm matches. Clone size is shown for a subset of rows, as once, few, many or a class of expanded clone.

.,TRBV12-3/TRBV12-4,.,16,TRBJ2-1,CASSLGRGAPYNEQFF,TGTGCCAGCAGTTTGGGGAGGGGGGCCCCCTACAATGAGCAGTTCTTC
TRBD1,TRBV7-9,.,15,TRBJ1-1,CASSSPPQGVTEAFF,TGTGCCAGCAGCTCCCCACCCCAGGGGGTGACTGAAGCTTTCTTT
.,TRBV10-1,.,12,TRBJ2-4,CASSELENIQYF,TGCGCCAGCAGTGAGTTAGAAAACATTCAGTACTTC
.,TRBV20-1,.,13,TRBJ1-2,CSARDRQGDGYTF,TGCAGTGCTAGAGATCGGCAGGGCGATGGCTACACCTTC
.,TRBV12-3/TRBV12-4,few,17,TRBJ1-1,CASSLYARRGANTEAFF,TGTGCCAGCAGTTTATACGCCCGACGGGGGGCGAACACTGAAGCTTTCTTT
TRBD1,TRBV29-1,many,14,TRBJ1-2,CSVDVTGLFYGYTF,TGCAGCGTTGATGTGACAGGGTTATTCTATGGCTACACCTTC
TRBD1,TRBV11-2,.,15,TRBJ2-1,CASGFRTGRPNEQFF,TGTGCCAGCGGGTTTAGGACAGGGCGCCCCAATGAGCAGTTCTTC
.,TRBV12-3/TRBV12-4,many,14,TRBJ1-1,CASSTMRQVGEAFF,TGTGCCAGCAGCACCATGAGACAGGTGGGAGAAGCTTTCTTT
.,TRBV9,many,13,TRBJ2-1,CASSVGTRNEQFF,TGTGCCAGCAGCGTGGGGACACGGAATGAGCAGTTCTTC
.,TRBV6-5,many,17,TRBJ2-6,CASSFVPKRAGANVLTF,TGTGCCAGCAGTTTCGTACCGAAACGGGCTGGGGCCAACGTCCTGACTTTC
.,TRBV20-1,many,17,TRBJ2-3,CSARDLRDDISTDTQYF,TGCAGTGCTAGAGATCTTAGGGATGATATATCCACAGATACGCAGTATTTT
.,TRBV6-1,few,14,TRBJ1-5,CASSRTSYNQPQHF,TGTGCCAGCAGTCGAACAAGCTACAATCAGCCCCAGCATTTT